This T cell receptor beta chain comes out of a study of T cells in women clearing cervical HPV infection. In the study overall: Control women cleared a single incident HPV16 infection within 12 months. Whole-study findings and limits: A classifier using richness and V gene abundances reached an AUC of approximately 0.79. TRBV6-7 abundance was lower in cases than controls (0.11% versus 0.16%).

Germline CDR1 is KGHSH and CDR2 is LQKENI. This CDR3 is built from 16 residues. Here immunoSEQ multiplex PCR was the method, and the copy in TCRdb shows in-frame clones only, minus some. The listing contains about 19,000 clones. As for this clone: Antigen unknown. The DNA ends 3 residues before the CDR3 does, and the rest of the CDR3 is filled in from the germline J gene.

The clonotype comes from a woman between 18 and 70 years old with a cervical HPV16 infection that either progressed to CIN3+ or cleared (not recorded which). The genes are TRBV18 and TRBJ1-2; possibly TRBD1 for D (6 bases). The sequencing sample was made of blood buffy coat. CDR3 region: CASSPSGGLSSYDYTF. CDR3 DNA, as far as it was read: TGTGCCAGCTCACCTAGCGGGGGCCTTAGCTCCTACGAC. Full variable domain (outside the CDR3, taken from reference TRBV18 and TRBJ1-2): NAGVMQNPRHLVRRRGQEARLRCSPMKGHSHVYWYRQLPEEGLKFMVYLQKENIIDESGMPKERFSAEFPKEGPSILRIQQVVRGDSAAYFCASSPSGGLSSYDYTFGSGTRLTVV.